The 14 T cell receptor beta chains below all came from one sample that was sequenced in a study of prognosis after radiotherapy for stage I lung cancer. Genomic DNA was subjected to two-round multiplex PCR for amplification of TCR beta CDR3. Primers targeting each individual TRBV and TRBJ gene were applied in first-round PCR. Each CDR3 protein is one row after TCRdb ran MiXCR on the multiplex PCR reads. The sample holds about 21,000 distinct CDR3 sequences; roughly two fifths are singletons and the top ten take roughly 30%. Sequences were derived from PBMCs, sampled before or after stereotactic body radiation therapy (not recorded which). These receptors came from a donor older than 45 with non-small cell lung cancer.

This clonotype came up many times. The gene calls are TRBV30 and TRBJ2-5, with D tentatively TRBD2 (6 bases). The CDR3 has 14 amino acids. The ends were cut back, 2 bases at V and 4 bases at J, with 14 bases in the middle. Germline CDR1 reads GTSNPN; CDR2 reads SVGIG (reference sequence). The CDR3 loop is CAWSFSGVRETQYF. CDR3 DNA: TGTGCCTGGAGTTTCTCGGGAGTTAGAGAGACCCAGTACTTC.

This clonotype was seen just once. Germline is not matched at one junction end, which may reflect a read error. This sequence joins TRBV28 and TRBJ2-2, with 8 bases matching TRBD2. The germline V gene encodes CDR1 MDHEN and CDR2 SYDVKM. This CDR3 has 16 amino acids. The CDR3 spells CASSLFGRANTWELFF. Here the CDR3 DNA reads TGTGCCAGCAGTCTTTTCGGGAGGGCGAACACCTGGGAGCTGTTTTTT.

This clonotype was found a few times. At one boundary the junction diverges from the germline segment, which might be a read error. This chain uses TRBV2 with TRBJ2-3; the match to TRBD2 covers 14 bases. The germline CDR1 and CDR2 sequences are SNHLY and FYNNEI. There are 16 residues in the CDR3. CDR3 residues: CACDLGTSGSTNTQYF. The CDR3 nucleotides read TGTGCCTGCGACCTAGGGACTAGCGGGAGCACAAATACGCAGTATTTT.

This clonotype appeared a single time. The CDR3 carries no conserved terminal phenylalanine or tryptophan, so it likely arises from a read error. CDR3 residues: CASSMGGIFGYTL. The CDR3 bases are TGTGCCAGCTCCATGGGGGGTATCTTTGGCTACACCCTC. The chain links TRBV5-5 to TRBJ1-2; D may be TRBD1 (5 bases). Germline-derived CDR1 and CDR2 are SGHKS and YYEKEE (reference sequence). The V and J ends lost 7 bases and 7 bases respectively, with 17 bases between them. This CDR3 region has 13 residues.

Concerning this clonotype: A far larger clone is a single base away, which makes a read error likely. The DNA of the CDR3 is TGTGCCAGCACCCCCGGGACTAGCTGGCGACCCACCGGGGAGCTGTTTTTT. This codes for CASTPGTSWRPTGELFF. The chain recombines TRBV6-4 with TRBJ2-2, with 9 bases lining up with TRBD2. V shed 7 bases, J shed 4 bases, and the junction held 13 bases outside the gene matches. The CDR3 runs to 17 residues. Per the germline V gene, CDR1 is MRHNA and CDR2 is SNTAGT.

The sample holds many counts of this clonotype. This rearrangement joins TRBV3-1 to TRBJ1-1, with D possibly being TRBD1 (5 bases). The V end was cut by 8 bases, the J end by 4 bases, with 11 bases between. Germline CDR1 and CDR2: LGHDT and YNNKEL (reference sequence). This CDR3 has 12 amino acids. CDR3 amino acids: CASARQSTEAFF. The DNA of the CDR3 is TGTGCCAGCGCGAGACAGAGCACTGAAGCTTTCTTT.

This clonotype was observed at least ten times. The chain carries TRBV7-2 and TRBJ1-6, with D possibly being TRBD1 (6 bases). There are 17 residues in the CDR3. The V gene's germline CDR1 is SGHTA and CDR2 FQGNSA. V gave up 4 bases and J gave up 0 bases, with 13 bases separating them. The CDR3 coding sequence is TGTGCCAGCAGCTCTGGACAGAGGGGCTCCTATAATTCACCCCTCCACTTT. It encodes CASSSGQRGSYNSPLHF.

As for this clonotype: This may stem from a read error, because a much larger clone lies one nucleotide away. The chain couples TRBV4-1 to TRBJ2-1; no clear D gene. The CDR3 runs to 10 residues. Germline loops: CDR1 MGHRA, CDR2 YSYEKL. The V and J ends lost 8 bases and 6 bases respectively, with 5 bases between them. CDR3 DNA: TGCGCCAGCGTATCCAATGAGCAGTTCTTC. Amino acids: CASVSNEQFF.

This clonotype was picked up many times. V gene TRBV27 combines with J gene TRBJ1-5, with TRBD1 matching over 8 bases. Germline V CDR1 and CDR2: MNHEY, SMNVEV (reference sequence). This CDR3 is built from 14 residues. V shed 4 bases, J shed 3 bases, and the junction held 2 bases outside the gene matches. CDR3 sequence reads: CASSSTGANQPQHF. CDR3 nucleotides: TGTGCCAGCAGTTCGACAGGGGCCAATCAGCCCCAGCATTTT.

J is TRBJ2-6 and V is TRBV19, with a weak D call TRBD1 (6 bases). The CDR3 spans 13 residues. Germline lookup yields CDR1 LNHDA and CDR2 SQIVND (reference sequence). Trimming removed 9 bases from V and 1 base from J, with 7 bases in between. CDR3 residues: CASGQSGANVLTF. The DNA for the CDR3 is TGTGCCAGCGGACAGTCTGGGGCCAACGTCCTGACTTTC.

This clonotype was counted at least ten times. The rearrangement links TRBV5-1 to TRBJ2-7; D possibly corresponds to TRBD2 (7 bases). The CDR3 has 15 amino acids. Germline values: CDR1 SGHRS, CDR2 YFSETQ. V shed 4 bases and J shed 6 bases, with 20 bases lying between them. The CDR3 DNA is TGCGCCAGCAGCCCGGGGGCTAGCGGAGGCTTCGAGCAGTACTTC. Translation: CASSPGASGGFEQYF.

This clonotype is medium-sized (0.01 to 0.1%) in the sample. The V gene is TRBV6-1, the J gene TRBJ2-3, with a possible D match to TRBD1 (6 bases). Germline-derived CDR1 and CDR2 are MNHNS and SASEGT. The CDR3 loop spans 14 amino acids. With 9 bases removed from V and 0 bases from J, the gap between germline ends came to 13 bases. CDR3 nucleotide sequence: TGTGCCAGTCAAGACAGGACTAGCACAGATACGCAGTATTTT. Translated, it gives CASQDRTSTDTQYF.

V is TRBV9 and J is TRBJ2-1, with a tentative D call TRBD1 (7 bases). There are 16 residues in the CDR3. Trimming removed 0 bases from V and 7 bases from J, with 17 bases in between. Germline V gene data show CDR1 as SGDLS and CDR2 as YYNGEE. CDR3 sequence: CASSVDGGGVLNEQFF. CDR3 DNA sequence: TGTGCCAGCAGCGTAGATGGAGGGGGCGTTTTGAATGAGCAGTTCTTC.

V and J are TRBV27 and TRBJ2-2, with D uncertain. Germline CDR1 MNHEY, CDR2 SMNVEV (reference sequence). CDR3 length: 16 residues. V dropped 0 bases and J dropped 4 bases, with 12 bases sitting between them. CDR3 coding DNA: TGTGCCAGCAGTTTATCGCTTAGGACGGTCACCGGGGAGCTGTTTTTT. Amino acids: CASSLSLRTVTGELFF.